This T cell receptor beta chain derives from a study of post-analysis software for immune sequencing data. Turning to the study itself: As for disease course, relapsing-remitting, secondary progressive and progressive-relapsing multiple sclerosis were all included. Study-wide results and caveats: Compared with controls, patients had more of five TRBV segments, including TRBV5-6, TRBV5-1 and TRBV20-1. People with multiple sclerosis had a significantly lower normalized Chao1 diversity than controls did.

V lost 3 bases, J lost 2 bases, and 21 bases stayed unmatched. The CDR3 has 22 residues. Germline assignment: CDR1 SEHNR and CDR2 FQNEAQ (reference sequence). On this clonotype itself: What it recognizes is unknown.

Incorporated into the TCR beta cDNA libraries were unique molecular identifiers, which served to reduce PCR and sequencing biases. Each CDR3 protein gets one entry after TCRdb re-called the PCR reads with MiXCR. The sample holds more than 450,000 distinct CDR3 sequences, 34% seen once. This chain joins TRBV7-9 and TRBJ2-1; 11 bases align to TRBD2. The sequenced sample consisted of blood. This receptor was obtained from a girl aged 2-17 years with multiple sclerosis. The CDR3 DNA is TGTGCCAGCAGCTTCTCCCCGCCCTTTAGCGGGGGGGCCCTAACCACCTACAATGAGCAGTTCTTC. Translation gives CASSFSPPFSGGALTTYNEQFF.